This TCR beta chain was documented in a study of cytomegalovirus exposure and HLA in healthy donors (dated by TCRdb to about 2017). About the study as a whole: According to an earlier analysis of 587 of the donors, about 179 million T cells yielded 90 million to 130 million unique TCR beta sequences and more than 250 Gb of sequence data. About 280 gigabases of sequencing data and roughly 81 million unique TCR sequences made up an early release that covered around 640 HLA-typed donors. Among the roughly 390 genotyped donors, around 81% belonged to the genetic ancestry cluster associated with self-reported Caucasian donors. The study aimed to test whether cataloging public T cell receptors could reveal signatures of past pathogen exposure. The T cell repertoires of 550 to 850 subjects were profiled by immunosequencing and related to cytomegalovirus serostatus. Along with the approximately 670-subject first cohort, a separate validation cohort of over a hundred different subjects was used. The study combined high-throughput TCR immunosequencing, statistical association of individual TCRs with disease status, and machine learning to predict cytomegalovirus infection status. To study patterns of TCR occurrence, a later analysis re-analyzed previously published TCR beta repertoires from several hundred donors and added high-resolution HLA genotyping. Rather than using new phenotypic data, the later analysis identified candidate immune exposures from TCR beta sequences and from how often those sequences occurred across donors. To decide whether each TCR beta V gene segment behaved as functional or pseudogenic, an earlier analysis of some 600 of the donors relied on high-throughput TCR beta sequencing. Donor age, sex, ethnicity and CMV serostatus were collected together with the repertoire data. In a later genetic analysis, genome-wide SNP genotypes for about three fifths of the roughly 670 donors were used, and that subset was treated as a discovery cohort. Every repertoire in the discovery cohort had been generated on one and the same sequencing platform. Both class I and class II loci were covered by HLA typing, at four-digit resolution. Typing coverage varied by locus: roughly 620-640 donors for A, B, C, DRB1 and DQB1; roughly 560 for DQA1; over 600 for DPA1; around 490 for DPB1. Because of strong linkage in the cohort, roughly five DR-DQ haplotypes were treated as single units for association and clustering. Among a few hundred genotyped donors of the cohort, an average of approximately 240,000 unique TCR beta nucleotide sequences were sequenced per donor, roughly 20% of them non-productive.

Comments on this clone: No cognate antigen has been identified for it. Base qualities are not at hand, and no much larger clone is one base apart.

Study-wide findings and limitations: V-gene and J-gene trimming of TCR beta chains was associated with a missense DCLRE1C variant in a later genetic analysis, and the association was replicated in an independent cohort. Compared with equally common non-associated chains, HLA-associated TCR beta chains in a later analysis were more clonally expanded and had lower generation probabilities. Broadly in line with IMGT annotations, most TCR beta V segments showed up in productive rearrangements about 87% or about 30% of the time in an earlier analysis of 450 to 600 of the donors. A further reported finding was that TCR beta sequences accurately predicted the HLA-A and HLA-B alleles for most subjects in the first cohort. Most CMV-associated TCR beta chains appeared to be HLA-restricted in a later analysis, and the HLA associations seemed to be driven largely by CMV exposure. In vitro tests confirmed that three of the cytomegalovirus-associated TCR beta chains recognize cytomegalovirus antigens. Some IMGT-functional V segments, including TRBV6-2 and TRBV6-3, could not be distinguished by the 87-base-pair reads and were therefore excluded. In this cohort, only TCR beta chains were sequenced, and detectable features were limited by the absence of alpha or paired-chain data. In a later genetic analysis, fewer N-insertions in productive TCRs were reported among donors in an Asian-associated ancestry cluster than the roughly 700-donor mean. CMV serostatus was the only immune exposure information available for the cohort. At a false discovery rate of 0.05, a later analysis linked under 20,000 TCR beta sequences to specific HLA alleles. In a later analysis, several top co-occurrence clusters were reported to appear linked to parvovirus B19, influenza, CMV and Epstein-Barr virus. Across donors, most TCR sequences were observed very rarely, whereas some public TCRs were present in many individuals. When HLA alleles, especially DR and DQ, strongly co-occurred, attributing TCR associations to individual alleles was difficult. Linkage disequilibrium might explain the correlated functional status among segregating V segments, but an unknown experimental factor could not be excluded. The study listed 150 to 200 TCR beta chains as associated with cytomegalovirus. The presence/absence analyses assumed that sequencing depth was roughly uniform across donors, and that assumption may not be true. According to the authors, the approach could potentially be generalized to other disease states and immunological phenotypes. Some 16 rarely observed V segments, including chromosome 9 orphons, were excluded from the earlier analysis of almost 600 of the donors because counts were too low. In a later analysis, the rate of TCR association differed among HLA loci, with DRB1 alleles having the most associated TCRs and HLA-C alleles having the fewest. Because HLA typing was unavailable for some donors at each locus, only the typed subset was used in association tests. The classifier was reported to diagnose cytomegalovirus status with high specificity and sensitivity in both the original cohort and the validation cohort. A group of highly shared sequence variants was considered likely to be a technical artifact of the sequencing pipeline.

In total, approximately 700 healthy bone marrow donors made up the cohort. At the time of sampling, all cohort members were nominally healthy, though unrecorded immune exposures were likely present. The donor was CMV seronegative and belonged to the group of 350 to 400 seronegative cohort members. Every donor gave a peripheral blood sample, and the peripheral blood mononuclear cells from that sample were used for TCR beta sequencing. Genomic DNA was extracted from the blood cell samples with the Qiagen DNeasy Blood Extraction Kit. CDR3 length: 14 amino acids, cysteine to phenylalanine. Only CDR3 DNA is held: 42 bases, read in frame from base 1. V is pruned by 1 base and J by 8 bases, leaving 7 bases of the junction without a gene match. CDR1 and CDR2 were assigned from the germline V gene as SGHTA and FQGNSA. Receptor libraries were prepared by the immunoSEQ multiplex PCR assay. For the multiplex PCR, a mixture combining 60 forward primers for TCR Vbeta segments and 13 reverse primers for TCR Jbeta segments was used. Amplification of the CDR3 region of rearranged TCR beta genes was performed with a multiplex PCR assay on genomic DNA. Amplified TCR beta libraries were sequenced as 87-base-pair reads on the Illumina HiSeq System. The study's processing was this. A later analysis tallied about 77 million unique TCR beta chains across the 666 repertoires, and around 12 million of those chains were shared by two or more donors. Raw reads were error-corrected and collapsed into unique sequences with a nearest-neighbor algorithm that merged closely related sequences to remove PCR and sequencing errors. Alignment of CDR3 sequences to IMGT reference sequences was used to assign V, D and J gene segments. Each retained sequence needed at least a six-nucleotide match to both a V gene segment and a J gene segment. A rearrangement counted as productive if the CDR3 had no stop codons and remained in frame with V and J, and every other rearrangement counted as non-productive. CDR3 was defined by IMGT convention, running from the second conserved V-encoded cysteine to the conserved J-encoded phenylalanine. The earlier analysis of some 540 of the donors excluded any sequence lacking an unambiguous match to a single V gene segment. In an earlier analysis of 587 of the donors, V segments were called functional above 56.7% productive rearrangements and were called segregating when the between-donor standard deviation exceeded 5%. A statistical classification framework was built to diagnose cytomegalovirus status from the catalog of TCR beta chain sequences. A later analysis assigned V and J genes by comparing TCR nucleotide sequences with IMGT/GENE-DB human TR gene sequences. Using the TCRdist pipeline, a later analysis assigned CDR3 sequences along with most-parsimonious VDJ recombination scenarios. In a later analysis, each TCR beta chain was defined by its CDR3 amino acid sequence together with its V-gene family, and reads without a unique V-gene family were excluded. A later analysis removed 600 or so highly shared, low-generation-probability nucleotide sequences to deal with suspected cross-contamination and a sequencing artifact. For each public chain, a later analysis derived a clonal expansion index from normalized ranks of inferred template counts within each repertoire. Generation probabilities in a later analysis came from a VDJ recombination model fitted to out-of-frame rearrangements, and those results were checked against IGoR. In a later analysis, hypergeometric tests were used to score TCR-TCR, TCR-HLA and TCR-CMV co-occurrence, with a repertoire-size bias correction applied to TCR pairs. False discovery rates were estimated in a later analysis by permuting HLA or CMV assignments 20 times. In a later analysis, co-occurring TCRs were grouped using DBSCAN, and TCRdist sequence similarity was added for clustering within HLA-allele-positive subsets. Co-occurrence clustering excluded repertoires with fewer than 30,000 or more than 120,000 public chains, plus five with anomalous nucleotide sharing. TCRdb retrieved this table from immuneACCESS and kept in-frame rearrangements only. Not all clones are present; in checked studies, unresolved V genes account for under half, and no reason is known for the remainder. That table is the source of V, J and clone size, and D and trimming were worked out from the DNA. The sample records about 120,000 clones, approximately 81% of which are singletons. The top ten clonotypes cover about 2.4% of the sample.

Recombination connected TRBV7-2 to TRBJ1-2; 7 bases in between match TRBD1. The sequenced sample consisted of PBMCs. This clonotype was sampled from a woman between 40 and 55 years old in good health and CMV-seronegative. The DNA is as follows: TGTGCCAGCAGCTTAGGGGGTTTCAGGGGGGGCTACACCTTC. The resulting protein is CASSLGGFRGGYTF.